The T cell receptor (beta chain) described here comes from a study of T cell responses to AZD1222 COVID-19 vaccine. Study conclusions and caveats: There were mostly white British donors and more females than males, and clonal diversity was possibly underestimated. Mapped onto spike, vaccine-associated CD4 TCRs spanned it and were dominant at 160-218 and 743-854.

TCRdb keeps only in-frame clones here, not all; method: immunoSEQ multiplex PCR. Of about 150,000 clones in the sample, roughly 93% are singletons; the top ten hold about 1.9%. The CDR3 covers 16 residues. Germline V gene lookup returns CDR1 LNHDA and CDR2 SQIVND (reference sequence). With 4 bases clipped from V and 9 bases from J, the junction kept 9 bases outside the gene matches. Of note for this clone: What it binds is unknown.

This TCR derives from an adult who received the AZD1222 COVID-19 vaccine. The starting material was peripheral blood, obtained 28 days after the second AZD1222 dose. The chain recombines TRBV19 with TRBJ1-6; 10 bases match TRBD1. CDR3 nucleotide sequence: TGTGCCAGTAGTAGGGACAGGGGCGCTCCAGCTTCACCCCTCCACTTT. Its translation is CASSRDRGAPASPLHF. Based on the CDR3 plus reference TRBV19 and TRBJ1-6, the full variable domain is DGGITQSPKYLFRKEGQNVTLSCEQNLNHDAMYWYRQDPGQGLRLIYYSQIVNDFQKGDIAEGYSVSREKKESFPLTVTSAQKNPTAFYLCASSRDRGAPASPLHFGNGTRLTVT.